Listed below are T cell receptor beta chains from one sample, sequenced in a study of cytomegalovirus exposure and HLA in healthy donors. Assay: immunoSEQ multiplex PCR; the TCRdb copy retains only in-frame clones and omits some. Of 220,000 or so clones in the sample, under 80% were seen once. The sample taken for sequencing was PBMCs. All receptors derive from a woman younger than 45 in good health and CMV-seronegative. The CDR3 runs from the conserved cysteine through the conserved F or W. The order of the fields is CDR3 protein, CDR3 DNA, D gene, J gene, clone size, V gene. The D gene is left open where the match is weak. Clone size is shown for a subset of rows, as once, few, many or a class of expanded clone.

cdr3_aa: CASSVRGTAASYTF
cdr3_nt: TGTGCCAGTAGCGTCCGGGGGACTGCGGCGAGCTACACCTTC
d_call: .
j_call: TRBJ1-2
clone_size: .
v_call: TRBV19

cdr3_aa: CASSYLSRGAQETQYF
cdr3_nt: TGTGCCAGCAGTTACCTTTCGCGGGGGGCTCAAGAGACCCAGTACTTC
d_call: TRBD2
j_call: TRBJ2-5
clone_size: .
v_call: TRBV6-5

cdr3_aa: CAISESVNTEAFF
cdr3_nt: TGTGCCATCAGTGAGTCGGTTAACACTGAAGCTTTCTTT
d_call: .
j_call: TRBJ1-1
clone_size: .
v_call: TRBV6-5

cdr3_aa: CSVEDQTGGSSYEQYF
cdr3_nt: TGCAGCGTTGAAGATCAGACAGGGGGATCTTCCTACGAGCAGTACTTC
d_call: TRBD1
j_call: TRBJ2-7
clone_size: .
v_call: TRBV29-1

cdr3_aa: CASSFSGGGQGTQYF
cdr3_nt: TGTGCCAGCAGTTTTAGCGGGGGAGGACAAGGGACCCAGTACTTC
d_call: TRBD2
j_call: TRBJ2-5
clone_size: .
v_call: TRBV2

cdr3_aa: CSSSSTSGGYNEQFF
cdr3_nt: TGTTCCAGCAGCTCGACTAGCGGGGGATACAATGAGCAGTTCTTC
d_call: TRBD2
j_call: TRBJ2-1
clone_size: .
v_call: TRBV7-9

cdr3_aa: CASSQAGLAGSSYNEQFF
cdr3_nt: TGCGCCAGCAGCCAGGCTGGACTAGCGGGGAGCTCCTACAATGAGCAGTTCTTC
d_call: TRBD2
j_call: TRBJ2-1
clone_size: .
v_call: TRBV4-1

cdr3_aa: CASLQGTEAFF
cdr3_nt: TGTGCCAGCCTCCAGGGGACTGAAGCTTTCTTT
d_call: .
j_call: TRBJ1-1
clone_size: .
v_call: TRBV6-5

cdr3_aa: CASNGVEWHGNTIYF
cdr3_nt: TGTGCCAGCAACGGGGTGGAATGGCATGGAAACACCATATATTTT
d_call: .
j_call: TRBJ1-3
clone_size: .
v_call: TRBV2

cdr3_aa: CSVTSGGLQTEAFF
cdr3_nt: TGCAGCGTTACCTCAGGGGGCTTACAGACTGAAGCTTTCTTT
d_call: TRBD1
j_call: TRBJ1-1
clone_size: .
v_call: TRBV29-1

cdr3_aa: CASSLVAGIASGANVLTF
cdr3_nt: TGCGCCAGCAGCTTGGTGGCAGGGATCGCGTCTGGGGCCAACGTCCTGACTTTC
d_call: .
j_call: TRBJ2-6
clone_size: once
v_call: TRBV5-1

cdr3_aa: CASSRNTGVFYEQYF
cdr3_nt: TGCGCCAGCAGCCGCAATACAGGGGTCTTCTACGAGCAGTACTTC
d_call: TRBD1
j_call: TRBJ2-7
clone_size: .
v_call: TRBV4-1

cdr3_aa: CSVEDRGYYGYTF
cdr3_nt: TGCAGCGTTGAAGACAGGGGGTACTATGGCTACACCTTC
d_call: TRBD1
j_call: TRBJ1-2
clone_size: .
v_call: TRBV29-1

cdr3_aa: CASSEAVRGVEQYF
cdr3_nt: TGCGCCAGCAGTGAGGCGGTCAGGGGGGTCGAGCAGTACTTC
d_call: .
j_call: TRBJ2-7
clone_size: .
v_call: TRBV10-2

cdr3_aa: CASSPGGKGGTDTQYF
cdr3_nt: TGTGCCAGCAGCCCCGGGGGTAAGGGTGGCACAGATACGCAGTATTTT
d_call: .
j_call: TRBJ2-3
clone_size: .
v_call: TRBV7-6

cdr3_aa: CASSASYSNQPQHF
cdr3_nt: TGTGCCAGCAGTGCGTCTTATAGCAATCAGCCCCAGCATTTT
d_call: .
j_call: TRBJ1-5
clone_size: .
v_call: TRBV2

cdr3_aa: CASSLAGYRLGHSTDTQYF
cdr3_nt: TGTGCCAGCAGCTTAGCGGGGTATCGACTGGGACACAGCACAGATACGCAGTATTTT
d_call: .
j_call: TRBJ2-3
clone_size: once
v_call: TRBV7-9